The clone carrying this T cell receptor (beta chain) was detected once. The antigen is undetermined. The data are from a study of shared clonotypes between healthy human individuals. Findings and limits, study-wide: The study found lower generation probabilities in non-shared clonotypes than in those shared by all four donors. Sequencing depth was a factor that was expected to affect clonotype sharing among donors.

Genomic DNA per cell subset filled all wells of several immunoSEQ plates. Measured with immunoSEQ multiplex PCR; TCRdb has only the in-frame clones, and not every one. The data contain roughly 1,800,000 clones, roughly 94% of them seen just once; the ten biggest clones take up roughly 1.2%. This CDR3 comprises 16 residues. Terminally differentiated effector memory CD45RA+ cells were left out of the naive CD8 fraction, which was CD45RO-negative and positively selected for CCR7. This receptor was identified in a man between 18 and 29 years old in good health. The sequencing sample was made of naive CD8+ T cells sorted from blood. The rearrangement links TRBV1 to TRBJ2-5; the table calls TRBD2, which could not be checked here. TRBV1 is assigned pseudogene status. The CDR3 here is CTSSQETSGRTETQYF. The CDR3 DNA follows: TGCACCAGCAGCCAGGAGACTAGCGGGAGGACGGAGACCCAGTACTTC.